This TCR beta chain was sequenced for a study of cytomegalovirus exposure and HLA in healthy donors. Study-wide findings and caveats: Excluded: some indistinguishable V segments such as TRBV6-2 and TRBV6-3. Clonal expansion, a later analysis showed, was greater in HLA-associated TCR beta chains than in equally common others. Most TCR beta V segments were productive about 87% or about 30% of the time in an earlier analysis.

The CDR3 extends over 16 amino acids. CDR1 and CDR2 from the germline V gene are SGHNT and YYREEE (reference sequence). V shed 0 bases, J shed 3 bases, and the junction held 9 bases outside the gene matches. Of note for this clone: Its antigen is as yet unknown.

It was with 60 Vbeta and 13 Jbeta primers that the PCR ran. Clones were sequenced by immunoSEQ multiplex PCR, and TCRdb holds only the in-frame ones, with some missing. The table lists some 150,000 clones, about 80% of them singletons. Specimen: PBMCs. This chain connects TRBV5-4 to TRBJ2-7; 7 nucleotides line up with TRBD2. The clonotype comes from a man in his forties or fifties in good health and CMV-seronegative. This CDR3 reads CASSLGRAGEGYEQYF. The CDR3 region has the DNA TGTGCCAGCAGCTTGGGAAGGGCGGGAGAGGGCTACGAGCAGTACTTC.